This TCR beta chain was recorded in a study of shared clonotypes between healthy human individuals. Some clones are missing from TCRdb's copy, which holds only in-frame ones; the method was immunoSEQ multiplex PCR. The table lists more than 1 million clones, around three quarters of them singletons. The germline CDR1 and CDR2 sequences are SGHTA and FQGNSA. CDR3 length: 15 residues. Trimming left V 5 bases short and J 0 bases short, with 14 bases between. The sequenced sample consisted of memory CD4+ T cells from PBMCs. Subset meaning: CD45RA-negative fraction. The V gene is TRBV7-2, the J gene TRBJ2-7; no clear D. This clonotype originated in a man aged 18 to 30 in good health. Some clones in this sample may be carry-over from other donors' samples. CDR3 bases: TGTGCCAGCAGCCTTTCCCCGCTGAGCTCCTACGAGCAGTACTTC. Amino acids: CASSLSPLSSYEQYF.